This T cell receptor (beta chain) was sequenced during a study of OX40 agonist ivuxolimab in advanced cancers. Across the whole study: Past anti-PD-1, anti-PD-L1 or anti-CTLA-4 therapy was accepted, and 40% had received some. Partial responses were achieved by three patients, of whom one had hepatocellular carcinoma and two had cutaneous melanoma.

There are 15 residues in the CDR3. V gave up 3 bases and J gave up 2 bases, with 14 bases separating them. Looked up from germline, CDR1 is LNHDA and CDR2 is SQIVND (reference sequence). Autoimmune disease history or systemic immunosuppression led to patient exclusion. This table comes from immunoSEQ multiplex PCR, and its TCRdb copy is limited to in-frame clones, with some not included. The data contain around 53,000 clones, 93% of them singletons. Here the sequenced sample was CD4+ or CD8+ T cells sorted from blood, taken in a trial of the OX40 agonist ivuxolimab. This chain links TRBV19 with TRBJ2-7, with D possibly matching TRBD1 (6 bases). This receptor was taken from an adult with an advanced solid tumor such as melanoma, head and neck, liver or kidney cancer. As DNA, the CDR3 is TGTGCCAGTAGTATCACCTCGGGACAAACCTACGAGCAGTACTTC. Translation: CASSITSGQTYEQYF.